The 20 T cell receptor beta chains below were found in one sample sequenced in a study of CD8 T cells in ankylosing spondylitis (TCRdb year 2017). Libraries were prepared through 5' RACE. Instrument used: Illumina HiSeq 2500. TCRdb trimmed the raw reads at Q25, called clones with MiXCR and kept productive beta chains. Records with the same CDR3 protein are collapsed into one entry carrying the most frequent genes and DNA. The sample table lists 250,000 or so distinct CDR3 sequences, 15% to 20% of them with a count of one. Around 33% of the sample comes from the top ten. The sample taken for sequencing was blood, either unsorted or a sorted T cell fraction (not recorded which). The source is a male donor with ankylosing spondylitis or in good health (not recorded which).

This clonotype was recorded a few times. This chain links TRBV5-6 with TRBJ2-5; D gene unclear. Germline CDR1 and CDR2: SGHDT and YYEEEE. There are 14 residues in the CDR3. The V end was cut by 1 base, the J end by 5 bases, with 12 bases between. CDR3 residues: CASSLWSGRETQYF. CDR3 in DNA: TGTGCCAGCAGCTTGTGGTCAGGTCGGGAGACCCAGTACTTC. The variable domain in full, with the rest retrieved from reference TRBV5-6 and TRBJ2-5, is DAGVTQSPTHLIKTRGQQVTLRCSPKSGHDTVSWYQQALGQGPQFIFQYYEEEERQRGNFPDRFSGHQFPNYSSELNVNALLLGDSALYLCASSLWSGRETQYFGPGTRLLVL.

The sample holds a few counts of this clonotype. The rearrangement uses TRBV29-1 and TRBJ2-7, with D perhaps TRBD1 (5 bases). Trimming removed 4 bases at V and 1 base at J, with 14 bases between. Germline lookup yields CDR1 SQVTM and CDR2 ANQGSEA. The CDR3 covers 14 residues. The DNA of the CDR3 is TGCAGCGTTGGGGGCCAGGTAGATTCCTACGAGCAGTACTTC. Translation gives CSVGGQVDSYEQYF.

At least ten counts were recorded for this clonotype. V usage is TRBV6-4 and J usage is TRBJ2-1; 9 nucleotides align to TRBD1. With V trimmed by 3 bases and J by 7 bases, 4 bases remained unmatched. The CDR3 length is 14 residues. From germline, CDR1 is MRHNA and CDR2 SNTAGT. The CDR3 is CASSEQGATNEQFF. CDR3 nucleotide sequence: TGTGCCAGCAGTGAACAGGGGGCCACAAATGAGCAGTTCTTC.

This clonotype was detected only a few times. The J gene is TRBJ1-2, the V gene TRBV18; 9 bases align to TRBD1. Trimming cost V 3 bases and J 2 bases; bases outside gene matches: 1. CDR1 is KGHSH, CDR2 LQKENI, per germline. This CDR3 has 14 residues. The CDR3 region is CASSPGTGNYGYTF. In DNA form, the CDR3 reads TGTGCCAGCTCACCCGGGACAGGGAACTATGGCTACACCTTC.

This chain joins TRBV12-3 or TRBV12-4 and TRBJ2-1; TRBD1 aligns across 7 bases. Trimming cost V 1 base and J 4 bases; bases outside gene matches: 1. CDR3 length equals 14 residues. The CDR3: CASSLGDRYNEQFF. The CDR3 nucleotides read TGTGCCAGCAGTTTAGGGGACAGATACAATGAGCAGTTCTTC.

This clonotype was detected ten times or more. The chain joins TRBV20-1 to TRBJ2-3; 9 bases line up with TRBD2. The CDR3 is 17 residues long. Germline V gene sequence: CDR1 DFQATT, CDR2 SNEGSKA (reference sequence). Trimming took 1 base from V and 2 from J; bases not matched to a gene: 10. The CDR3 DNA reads TGCAGTGCTAGAGTTCCCTCTACTAGCGGGTACACAGATACGCAGTATTTT. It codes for CSARVPSTSGYTDTQYF.

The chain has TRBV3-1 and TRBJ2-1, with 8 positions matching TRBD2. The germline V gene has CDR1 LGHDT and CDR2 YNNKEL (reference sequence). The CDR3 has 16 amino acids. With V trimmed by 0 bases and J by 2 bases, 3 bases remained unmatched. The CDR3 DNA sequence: TGTGCCAGCAGCCAAGAAGCGGGAGTACCCTACAATGAGCAGTTCTTC. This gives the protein CASSQEAGVPYNEQFF.

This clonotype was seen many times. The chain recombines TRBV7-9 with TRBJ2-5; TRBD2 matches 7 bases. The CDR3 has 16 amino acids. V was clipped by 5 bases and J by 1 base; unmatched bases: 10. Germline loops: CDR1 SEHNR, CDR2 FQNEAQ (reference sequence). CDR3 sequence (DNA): TGTGCCAGCAGCGACTCCGGGGAGGGGATCCAAGAGACCCAGTACTTC. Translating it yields CASSDSGEGIQETQYF.

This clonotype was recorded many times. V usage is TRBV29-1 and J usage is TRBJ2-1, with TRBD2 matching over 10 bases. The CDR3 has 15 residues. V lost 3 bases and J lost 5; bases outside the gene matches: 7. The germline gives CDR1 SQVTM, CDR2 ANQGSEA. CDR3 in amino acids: CSVELGSGRNNEQFF. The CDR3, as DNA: TGCAGCGTTGAGTTAGGTAGCGGGAGGAACAATGAGCAGTTCTTC.

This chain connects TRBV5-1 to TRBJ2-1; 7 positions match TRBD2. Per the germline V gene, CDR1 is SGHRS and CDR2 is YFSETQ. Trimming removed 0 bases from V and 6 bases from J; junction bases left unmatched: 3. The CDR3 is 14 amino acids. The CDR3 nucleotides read TGCGCCAGCAGCTTGGAACTAGCGCCCAATGAGCAGTTCTTC. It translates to CASSLELAPNEQFF.

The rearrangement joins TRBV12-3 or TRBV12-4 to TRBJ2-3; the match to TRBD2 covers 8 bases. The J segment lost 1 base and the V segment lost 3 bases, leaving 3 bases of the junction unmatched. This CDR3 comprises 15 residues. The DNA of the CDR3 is TGTGCCAGCAGTTTGACTAGCGCCCGCACAGATACGCAGTATTTT. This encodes CASSLTSARTDTQYF.

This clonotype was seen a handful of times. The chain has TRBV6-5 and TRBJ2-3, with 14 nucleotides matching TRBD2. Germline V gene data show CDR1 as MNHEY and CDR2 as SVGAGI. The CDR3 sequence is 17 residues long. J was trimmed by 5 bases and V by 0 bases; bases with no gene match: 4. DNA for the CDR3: TGTGCCAGCAGTTACTCAGGACTAGCGGGAGGAGGAGATACGCAGTATTTT. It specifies CASSYSGLAGGGDTQYF.

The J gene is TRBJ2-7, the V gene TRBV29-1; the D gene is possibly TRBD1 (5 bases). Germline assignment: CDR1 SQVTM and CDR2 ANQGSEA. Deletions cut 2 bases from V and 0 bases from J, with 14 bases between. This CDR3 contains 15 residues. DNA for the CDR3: TGCAGCGTTGAATTCCCGGACACCCGCTCCTACGAGCAGTACTTC. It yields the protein CSVEFPDTRSYEQYF.

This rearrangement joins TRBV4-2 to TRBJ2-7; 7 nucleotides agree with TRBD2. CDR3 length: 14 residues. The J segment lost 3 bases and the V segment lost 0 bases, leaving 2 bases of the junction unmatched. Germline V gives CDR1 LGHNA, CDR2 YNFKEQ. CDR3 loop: CASSQDWTSYEQYF. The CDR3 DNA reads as TGTGCCAGCAGCCAAGATTGGACTAGCTACGAGCAGTACTTC.

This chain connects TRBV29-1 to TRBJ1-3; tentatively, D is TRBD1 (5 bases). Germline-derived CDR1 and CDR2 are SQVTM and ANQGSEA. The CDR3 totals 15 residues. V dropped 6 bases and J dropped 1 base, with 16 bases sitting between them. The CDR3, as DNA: TGCAGCGTGACCCGTGGGGCTAGTTCTGGAAACACCATATATTTT. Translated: CSVTRGASSGNTIYF.

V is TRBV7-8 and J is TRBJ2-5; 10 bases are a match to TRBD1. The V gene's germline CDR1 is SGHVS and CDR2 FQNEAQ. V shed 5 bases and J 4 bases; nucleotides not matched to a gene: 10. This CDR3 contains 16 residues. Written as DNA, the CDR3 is TGTGCCAGCAGCGGACACGGGACAGGGGCGGGAGAGACCCAGTACTTC. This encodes CASSGHGTGAGETQYF. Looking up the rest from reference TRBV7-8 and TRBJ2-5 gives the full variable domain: GAGVSQSPRYKVAKRGQDVALRCDPISGHVSLFWYQQALGQGPEFLTYFQNEAQLDKSGLPSDRFFAERPEGSVSTLKIQRTQQEDSAVYLCASSGHGTGAGETQYFGPGTRLLVL.

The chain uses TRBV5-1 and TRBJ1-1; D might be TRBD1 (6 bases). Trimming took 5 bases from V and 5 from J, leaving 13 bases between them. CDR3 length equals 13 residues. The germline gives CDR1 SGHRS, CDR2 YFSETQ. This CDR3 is CASRSGVETEAFF. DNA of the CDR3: TGCGCCAGCAGGTCAGGGGTAGAGACTGAAGCTTTCTTT. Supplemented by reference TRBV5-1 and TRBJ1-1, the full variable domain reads KAGVTQTPRYLIKTRGQQVTLSCSPISGHRSVSWYQQTPGQGLQFLFEYFSETQRNKGNFPGRFSGRQFSNSRSEMNVSTLELGDSALYLCASRSGVETEAFFGQGTRLTVV.

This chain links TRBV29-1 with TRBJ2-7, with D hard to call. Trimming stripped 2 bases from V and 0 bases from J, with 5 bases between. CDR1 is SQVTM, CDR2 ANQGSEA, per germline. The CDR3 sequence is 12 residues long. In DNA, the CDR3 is TGCAGCGTTGAATCGAGCTCCTACGAGCAGTACTTC. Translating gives CSVESSSYEQYF.

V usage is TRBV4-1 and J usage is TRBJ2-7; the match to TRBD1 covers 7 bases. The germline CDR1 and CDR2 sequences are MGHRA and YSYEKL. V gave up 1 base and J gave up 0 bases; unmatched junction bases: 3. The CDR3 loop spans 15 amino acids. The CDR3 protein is CASSQADRYSYEQYF. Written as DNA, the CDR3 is TGCGCCAGCAGCCAAGCGGACAGGTACTCCTACGAGCAGTACTTC.

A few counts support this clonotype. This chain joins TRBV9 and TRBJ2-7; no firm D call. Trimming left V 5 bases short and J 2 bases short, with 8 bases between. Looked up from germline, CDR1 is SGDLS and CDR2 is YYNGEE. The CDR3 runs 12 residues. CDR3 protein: CASSPNPYEQYF. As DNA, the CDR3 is TGTGCCAGCAGTCCTAACCCCTACGAGCAGTACTTC.